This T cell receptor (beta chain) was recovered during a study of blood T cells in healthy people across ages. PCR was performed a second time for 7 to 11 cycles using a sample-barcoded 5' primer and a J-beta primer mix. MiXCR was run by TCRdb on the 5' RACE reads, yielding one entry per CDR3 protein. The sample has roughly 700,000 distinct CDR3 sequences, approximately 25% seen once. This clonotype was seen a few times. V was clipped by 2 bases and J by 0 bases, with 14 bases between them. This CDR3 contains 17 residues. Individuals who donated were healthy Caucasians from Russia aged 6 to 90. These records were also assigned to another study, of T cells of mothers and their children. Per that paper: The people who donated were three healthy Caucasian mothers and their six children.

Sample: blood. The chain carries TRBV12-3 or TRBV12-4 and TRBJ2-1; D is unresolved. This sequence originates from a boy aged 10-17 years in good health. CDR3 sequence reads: CASSLKLGGSSYNEQFF. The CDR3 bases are TGTGCCAGCAGTTTAAAGTTGGGCGGCAGCTCCTACAATGAGCAGTTCTTC.